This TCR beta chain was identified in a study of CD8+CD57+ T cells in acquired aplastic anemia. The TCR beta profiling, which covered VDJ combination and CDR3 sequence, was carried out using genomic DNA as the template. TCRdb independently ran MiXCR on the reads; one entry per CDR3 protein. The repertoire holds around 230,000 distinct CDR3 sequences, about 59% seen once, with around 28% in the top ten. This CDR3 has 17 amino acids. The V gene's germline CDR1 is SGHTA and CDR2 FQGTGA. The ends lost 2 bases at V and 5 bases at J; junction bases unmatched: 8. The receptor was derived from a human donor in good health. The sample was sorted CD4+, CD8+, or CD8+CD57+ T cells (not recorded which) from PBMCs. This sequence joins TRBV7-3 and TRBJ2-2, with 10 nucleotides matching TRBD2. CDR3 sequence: CASSLVTSGSRTGELFF. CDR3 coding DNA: TGTGCCAGCAGCTTAGTGACTAGCGGGTCGAGGACCGGGGAGCTGTTTTTT.